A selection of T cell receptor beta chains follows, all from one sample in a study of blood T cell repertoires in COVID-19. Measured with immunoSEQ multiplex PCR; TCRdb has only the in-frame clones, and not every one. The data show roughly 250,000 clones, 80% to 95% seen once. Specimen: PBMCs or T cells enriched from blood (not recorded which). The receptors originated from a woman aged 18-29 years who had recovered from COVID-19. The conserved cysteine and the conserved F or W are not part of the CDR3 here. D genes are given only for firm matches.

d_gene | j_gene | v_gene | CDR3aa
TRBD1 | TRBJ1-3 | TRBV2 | ASSVGQGDTIY
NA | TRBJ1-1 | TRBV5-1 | ASSFQGTEAF
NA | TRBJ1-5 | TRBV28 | ASRRAGNQPQH
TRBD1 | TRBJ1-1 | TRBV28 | ASSGRTGGTEAF
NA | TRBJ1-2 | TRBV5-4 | ASSYSSNYGYT
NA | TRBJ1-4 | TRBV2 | ASKLEGALNEKLF
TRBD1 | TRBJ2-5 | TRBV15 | ATSRETGTVQQTQY
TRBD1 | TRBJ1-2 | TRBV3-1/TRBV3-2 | ASSIQGLGGYT
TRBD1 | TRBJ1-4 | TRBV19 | ASSTRQGLDEKLF
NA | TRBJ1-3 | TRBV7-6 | ASSLDRDGSTIY
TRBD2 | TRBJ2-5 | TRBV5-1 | ASSLGRFLAGKQETQY
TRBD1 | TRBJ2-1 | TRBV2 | ASRAGTAYNEQF
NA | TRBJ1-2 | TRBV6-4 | ASSDSNPRRPILGYGYT